The T cell receptor beta chain under discussion was sequenced for a study of cytomegalovirus exposure and HLA in healthy donors. PCR employed 60 Vbeta and 13 Jbeta primers. Here immunoSEQ multiplex PCR was the method, and the copy in TCRdb shows in-frame clones only, minus some. Among roughly 150,000 clones listed, more than 75% were seen once. This clone was recorded once. No antigen is known for it. V dropped 10 bases and J dropped 1 base, with 19 bases sitting between them. Germline V gene lookup returns CDR1 ENHRY and CDR2 SYGVKD. The length of the CDR3 is 15 residues. The study, taken as a whole, reports: A further, later analysis showed that HLA-associated TCR beta chains (compared with equally common others) were more clonally expanded.

Sequenced: PBMCs. This receptor was taken from a woman younger than 35 in good health and CMV-seronegative. The rearrangement uses TRBV10-3 and TRBJ1-1, with D possibly matching TRBD1 (5 bases). The CDR3 nucleotides are TGTGCCACTCATCGAGCCCAGGGAGGGAACACTGAAGCTTTCTTT. It translates to CATHRAQGGNTEAFF.